This T cell receptor beta chain was found in a study of blood T cell repertoires in COVID-19 (TCRdb year 2020). In terms of the full investigation: Samples from collaborators originated in the United States, Italy and Spain and spanned both the acute and convalescent phases of COVID-19. The material from the prospective study consisted of cDNA or gDNA derived from T cells, B-cell-depleted T cells, or PBMCs. The dataset comprised deeply sampled blood TCRbeta repertoires from subjects exposed to, actively infected with, or recovered from COVID-19. A freely available public database, intended as a resource for researchers studying the immune response to SARS-CoV-2, is where the repertoires were released. The samples were drawn from the first 160 participants of the ongoing ImmuneRACE study and from about 1,200 subjects provided by 6 global collaborators. The sample metadata nearly always contained a de-identified subject ID, COVID-19 status, age in years and sex. Where available, HLA class I and class II types were obtained from metadata supplied by the sample provider rather than from assay-based typing. The paper's findings and limits, for the study overall: How much clinical and demographic metadata was included differed by source and by participant, and the metadata was provided uncurated.

TCRbeta CDR3 regions were amplified from genomic DNA by means of the immunoSEQ Assay, a bias-controlled multiplex PCR. Concerning the study's data processing: The number of nucleated cells in each sample was estimated from the amplification of reference gene primers within the assay. To quantify the absolute abundance of each unique TCRbeta CDR3 rearrangement, sequence reads were collapsed and filtered. Productive Simpson clonality was computed per sample as the square root of Simpson's diversity index over productive rearrangements. The table was pulled from immuneACCESS by TCRdb, which kept in-frame rearrangements only. Such tables lose some clones; where checked, under half of the loss comes from unresolved V genes, and the rest has no known cause. V and J calls and clone size come straight from that table; D and trimming were deduced from the DNA. The sample data list about 280,000 clones, and 88% of these were observed just once. The ten largest account for roughly 12% of the sample.

The germline V gene encodes CDR1 SGHAT and CDR2 FQDESV (reference sequence). The V end loses 8 bases and the J end loses 2 bases, and a stretch of 14 bases separates them. From the cysteine up to the phenylalanine, the CDR3 has a length of 14 residues. Just CDR3 DNA is preserved here, 42 bases in frame from base 1. In regard to this clone: The target of this receptor is not known. The sample holds no much larger clone one base away, and base qualities are not on file.

In Seattle, one collaborating source enrolled patients while the infection was active and tracked those patients longitudinally over the course of disease. Whole blood was collected in K2EDTA tubes by collaborating institutions according to the institutions' own protocols. Collaborator samples were shipped for TCRbeta analysis as frozen whole blood, isolated PBMCs, or DNA extracted from either sample type. The rearranged chain carries TRBV11-1 and TRBJ2-3; too little of a D gene remains to name it. The sample taken for sequencing was peripheral blood. The source of this sequence is a woman aged 25 to 39 with COVID-19, enrolled during active disease. The CDR3 reads as follows: CASSNYRNTDTQYF. The nucleotides are TGTGCCAGCTCCAACTATAGGAACACAGATACGCAGTATTTT.